The 10 T cell receptor beta chains listed next were all sequenced from one sample in a study of breast tumors, draining lymph nodes, adjacent tissues. TCRdb called the multiplex PCR reads again in MiXCR, with one record for every CDR3 protein. The table has about 180,000 distinct CDR3 sequences, approximately 33% seen once; the top ten hold around 4.5%. The lymph nodes were axillary draining lymph nodes from breast cancer patients. The sample was axillary lymph node tissue. These receptors were obtained from a female donor with breast cancer. Some clones in this sample may be carry-over from other donors' samples.

This clonotype was observed at least ten times. V usage is TRBV24-1 and J usage is TRBJ2-6, with D unclear. Germline assignment: CDR1 KGHDR and CDR2 SFDVKD. V was trimmed by 3 bases and J by 3 bases, leaving 5 bases between them. The CDR3 runs to 14 residues. Here the CDR3 DNA reads TGTGCCACCAGTGATGGGGATGGGGCCAACGTCCTGACTTTC. It translates to CATSDGDGANVLTF.

The sample holds many counts of this clonotype. The V call is TRBV5-5, the J call TRBJ1-4; D is perhaps TRBD1 (6 bases). From germline, CDR1 is SGHKS and CDR2 YYEKEE (reference sequence). This CDR3 region has 15 residues. Trimming took off 4 bases at V and 4 bases at J, with 14 bases between the two ends. The CDR3, as DNA: TGTGCCAGCAGCCAAGATGGACAGAATAATGAAAAACTGTTTTTT. This gives the protein CASSQDGQNNEKLFF.

This rearrangement joins TRBV9 to TRBJ1-1; a possible D gene is TRBD1 (5 bases). CDR1 SGDLS and CDR2 YYNGEE come from the germline V gene. This CDR3 contains 13 residues. V dropped 3 bases and J dropped 7 bases, with 13 bases sitting between them. The CDR3 region is CASSGQGESEAFF. DNA of the CDR3: TGTGCCAGCAGCGGCCAAGGGGAGAGTGAAGCTTTCTTT.

The table lists this clonotype with a few counts. This could be a read error, since a much larger clone is one nucleotide away. This chain links TRBV20-1 with TRBJ2-3, with D unclear. This CDR3 region has 11 residues. From germline, CDR1 is DFQATT and CDR2 SNEGSKA (reference sequence). Written as DNA, the CDR3 is TGCAGTGCGGATTACACAGATACGCAGTCTTTT. Its translation is CSADYTDTQSF.

This clonotype was picked up many times. The chain carries TRBV7-8 and TRBJ2-1; 14 bases map to TRBD2. Germline V gives CDR1 SGHVS, CDR2 FQNEAQ. The CDR3 has 15 residues. Losses at the gene ends were 3 bases for V and 6 bases for J; bases not matched to a gene: 1. CDR3: CASSFGLAGGNEQFF. In DNA form, the CDR3 reads TGTGCCAGCAGCTTCGGACTAGCGGGGGGCAATGAGCAGTTCTTC.

The sample holds many counts of this clonotype. The rearrangement links TRBV6-1 to TRBJ2-3; unclear D gene. This CDR3 region has 12 residues. The germline V and J ends were trimmed by 11 bases and 7 bases, with 16 bases remaining between them. Per the germline V gene, CDR1 is MNHNS and CDR2 is SASEGT. The CDR3 DNA follows: TGTGCCTCTTCGTCTTTGGAAAATACGCAGTATTTT. Amino acids: CASSSLENTQYF.

The rearrangement uses TRBV5-8 and TRBJ2-7; the D is unclear. This CDR3 has 12 amino acids. The V gene's germline CDR1 is SGHTS and CDR2 YDEGEE. With 3 bases removed from V and 8 bases from J, the gap between germline ends came to 12 bases. Written as DNA, the CDR3 is TGTGCCAGCAGCTACTTAGAATACAAGCAGTACTTC. Its translation: CASSYLEYKQYF.

This clonotype was recorded at least ten times. The V gene is TRBV18, the J gene TRBJ2-7, with 8 bases that match TRBD1. J lost 1 base, V lost 3 bases, and 5 bases had no gene match. Germline CDR1 reads KGHSH; CDR2 reads LQKENI. The CDR3 spans 15 residues. The CDR3 here is CASSPGQGMSYEQYF. In DNA form, the CDR3 reads TGTGCCAGCTCACCCGGACAGGGCATGTCCTACGAGCAGTACTTC.

Regarding this clonotype: The junction and the germline gene differ at one end; a read error may be behind it. The chain recombines TRBV6-5 with TRBJ2-6, with no clear D. CDR3 size: 17 residues. The germline CDR1 and CDR2 sequences are MNHEY and SVGAGI. CDR3 bases: TGTGCCAGCAGTCACTCAGGACGCGCCTCTGGGGCCAACGTCCTGACTTTC. This translates into CASSHSGRASGANVLTF.

This rearrangement joins TRBV11-2 to TRBJ2-1, with TRBD1 matching 7 bases. The V gene's germline CDR1 is SGHAT and CDR2 FQNNGV. The CDR3 runs 14 residues. J was trimmed by 8 bases and V by 1 base; bases with no gene match: 5. For the CDR3, the DNA is TGTGCCAGCAGCTTAGGTCCAGGGGGATATGAGCAGTTCTTC. Its translation is CASSLGPGGYEQFF.